This T cell receptor (beta chain) was captured by sequencing in a study of glioma-infiltrating T cells. Findings of the study overall: Gliomas, especially low-grade, showed above-expected tissue-blood divergence; non-neoplastic patients showed below. Very few CDR3 sequences were shared between tissue and blood.

A word on this clonotype: Its antigen is not known. This sequence may be a read error, since a much larger clone differs from it by one base.

Amplification of TCR alpha and beta CDR3 regions from RNA used iRepertoire nested multiplex PCR. TCRdb reprocessed the multiplex PCR reads with MiXCR, giving one entry per CDR3 protein. The sample shows roughly 200,000 distinct CDR3 sequences, about 40% of them seen only once. CDR3 length: 13 amino acids. CDR1 and CDR2 from the germline V gene are MNHNS and SASEGT. Material: glioma tissue, nonneoplastic brain tissue, or PBMCs (not recorded which). The sequence was obtained from a human donor with low-grade glioma or glioblastoma, undergoing nonglioma brain surgery, or in good health (not recorded which). The chain has TRBV6-1 and TRBJ1-6; no clear D gene. CDR3: CASSESSNSPIHF. The CDR3 region has the DNA TGCGCCAGCAGTGAGTCGTCGAATTCACCCATCCACTTT.